The sequence of this T cell receptor (beta chain) was determined in a study of memory CD4+ T cells and cytomegalovirus serostatus. About the research overall: Healthy Belgian adult donors included several CMV-positive and some 24 CMV-negative people. Study results and caveats: 67 of 164 known CMV-associated TCRbeta sequences appeared in CD4+ memory.

Notes on this clone: Its antigen is not known.

Single viable CD3+CD4+CD8-CD45RO+ cells were sorted as the memory CD4+ T cells. Total CD4+ T cells were enriched by CD4 positive selection. V lost 0 bases and J lost 3, with 15 bases in between. Germline V lookup: CDR1 MNHNS, CDR2 SASEGT. The CDR3 runs to 16 residues. Using immunoSEQ multiplex PCR, the repertoire was profiled, and TCRdb retains in-frame clones only, with some absent. The table has roughly 60,000 clones, around 77% seen once; the top ten hold 0.88%. This chain connects TRBV6-1 to TRBJ2-7; D may be TRBD1 (6 bases). This receptor was obtained from an adult in good health and CMV-seronegative. The sample taken for sequencing was memory CD4+ T cells from blood. Here the CDR3 reads CASSEARGSAYYEQYF. In DNA, the CDR3 is TGTGCCAGCAGTGAAGCCAGGGGCAGCGCTTACTACGAGCAGTACTTC.